The source of this T cell receptor beta chain is a study of cytomegalovirus exposure and HLA in healthy donors. PCR employed 60 Vbeta and 13 Jbeta primers. Measured with immunoSEQ multiplex PCR; TCRdb has only the in-frame clones, and not every one. This table holds around 120,000 clones, 80% found once. Regarding the study as a whole: An analysis that came later showed most CMV-associated TCR beta chains appearing HLA-restricted.

Regarding this clone: The antigen is unknown.

The CDR3 covers 14 residues. The germline CDR1 and CDR2 sequences are SGHRS and YFSETQ. V gave up 3 bases and J gave up 0 bases, with 10 bases separating them. J is TRBJ2-7 and V is TRBV5-1; possible D gene TRBD1, 6 bases. Material: PBMCs. This receptor was identified in a man aged 25 to 45 in good health and CMV-seronegative. In DNA, the CDR3 is TGCGCCAGCAGCTCAGGACAGAGCTCCTACGAGCAGTACTTC. Translated: CASSSGQSSYEQYF.